This T cell receptor (beta chain) was sequenced during a study of blood T cell repertoires in COVID-19 (dated by TCRdb to the early 2020s). About the study as a whole: The collaborator samples originated in the United States, Italy and Spain and spanned the acute and convalescent phases of COVID-19. The prospective study material was composed of cDNA or gDNA derived from T cells, B-cell-depleted T cells, or PBMCs. Subjects who had been exposed to COVID-19, were actively infected with it, or had recovered from it provided the deeply sampled blood TCRbeta repertoires that made up the dataset. The repertoires were made available in a free public database intended to serve as a resource for research on the immune response to SARS-CoV-2. The samples were drawn from the first 160 participants of the ongoing ImmuneRACE study and from 1,254 subjects provided by 6 global collaborators. A de-identified subject ID, COVID-19 status, age in years and sex were almost always included in the sample metadata. Where available, HLA class I and class II types were taken from metadata supplied by the sample provider and were not determined by assay-based typing. Results and caveats for the whole study, not just this receptor: The amount of clinical and demographic metadata varied by source and participant and was provided uncurated.

In the germline V gene, CDR1 corresponds to SGHTA and CDR2 to FQGTGA. V ends up 6 bases short and J 6 bases short, with an unmatched junction base count of 13. Including cysteine and phenylalanine, the CDR3 has 16 amino acids. Only the CDR3 DNA is retained, 48 bases long and in frame from the first base. Regarding this clone: This receptor's antigen is unknown. No much larger clone is present one base from it, and per-base qualities are unavailable.

TCRbeta CDR3 regions were amplified from genomic DNA by means of the immunoSEQ Assay, a bias-controlled multiplex PCR. The study's own analysis went as follows. The number of nucleated cells in each sample was estimated by amplification of reference gene primers within the assay. To quantify the absolute abundance of each unique TCRbeta CDR3 rearrangement, sequence reads were collapsed and filtered. Productive Simpson clonality was computed per sample as the square root of Simpson's diversity index over productive rearrangements. TCRdb re-hosts the immuneACCESS table, in-frame sequences only. Its copies lack some clones; in the studies checked, an unresolved V gene accounts for under half of them, and the cause for the rest is not known. The V and J calls and the clone size are those of that table, but D and trimming were determined from the DNA. This sample has roughly 300,000 clones in its table, and 75% to 95% of those were observed once. 1.1% of the sample is taken by the ten largest.

Participants in the prospective study were enrolled through a virtual design, were aged 18 to 89 years, and lived in approximately 25 United States geographic areas. In the prospective study, cohorts were assigned on the basis of participant-reported clinical history obtained from a screening survey and a study questionnaire. Recovered participants in ImmuneRACE Cohort 3 were defined by two consecutive negative NP/OP PCR tests, clearance by a healthcare professional, or resolution of symptoms. In the prospective study, mobile phlebotomists collected whole blood, serum and a nasopharyngeal or oropharyngeal swab from each participant. Additional blood draws and questionnaires over an approximately two-month period could optionally be provided by prospective study participants. Blood samples from the prospective study were shipped frozen or at room temperature prior to DNA extraction.

The specimen was PBMCs or T cells enriched from blood (not recorded which). The clonotype originates from a woman younger than 45 who had recovered from COVID-19. This chain joins TRBV7-3 to TRBJ2-2; 7 of the junction bases match TRBD2. Here the CDR3 is given as CASRPGLGVQAGELFF. The DNA reads TGTGCCAGCAGGCCCGGACTAGGGGTTCAAGCCGGGGAGCTGTTTTTT.